The sequence of this T cell receptor beta chain was determined in a study of blood T cell repertoires in COVID-19. Study overall: From T cells, B-cell-depleted T cells, or PBMCs came the material, which was cDNA or gDNA.

V shed 4 bases, J shed 1 base, and the junction held 13 bases outside the gene matches. Looked up from germline, CDR1 is ENHRY and CDR2 is SYGVKD. The CDR3 extends over 20 amino acids. In the original workflow: Amplifying reference gene primers gave estimates of nucleated cell counts. Some clones are missing from TCRdb's copy, which holds only in-frame ones; the method was immunoSEQ multiplex PCR. V and J calls plus clone size are reproduced from that table; the DNA served to infer D and trimming. Here the sample spans about 230,000 clones, around four fifths being singletons. Sequencing was performed on peripheral blood. The chain joins TRBV10-3 to TRBJ2-3; 14 nucleotides line up with TRBD2. This sequence was found in a woman of 80 years or more with active or convalescent COVID-19. CDR3 DNA: TGTGCCATCAGTGGGGTGCCGGGACTAGCGGGAGCACGCGGCACAGATACGCAGTATTTT. This sequence encodes CAISGVPGLAGARGTDTQYF.